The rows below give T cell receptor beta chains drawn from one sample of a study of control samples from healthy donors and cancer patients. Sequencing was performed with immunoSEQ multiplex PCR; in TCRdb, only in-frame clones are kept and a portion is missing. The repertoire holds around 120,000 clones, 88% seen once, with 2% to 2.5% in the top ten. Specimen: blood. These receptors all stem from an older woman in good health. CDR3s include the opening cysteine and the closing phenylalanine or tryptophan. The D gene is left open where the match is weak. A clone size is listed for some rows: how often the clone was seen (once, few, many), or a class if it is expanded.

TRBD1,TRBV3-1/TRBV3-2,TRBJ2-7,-,CASSQGQVSYEQYF,TGTGCCAGCAGCCAGGGACAGGTCTCCTACGAGCAGTACTTC
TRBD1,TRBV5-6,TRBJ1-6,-,CASMGLGGLNQNGPLHF,TGTGCCAGCATGGGTTTAGGGGGCCTGAACCAAAACGGCCCCCTCCACTTT
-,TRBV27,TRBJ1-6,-,CASSERGDSPLHF,TGTGCCAGCAGTGAGCGAGGGGATTCACCCCTCCACTTT
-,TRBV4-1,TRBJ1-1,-,CASSQAGYTEAFF,TGCGCCAGCAGCCAAGCAGGGTACACTGAAGCTTTCTTT
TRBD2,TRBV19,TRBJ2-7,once,CASSGLAGGGTYEQYF,TGTGCCAGTAGTGGTCTAGCGGGGGGCGGCACCTACGAGCAGTACTTC
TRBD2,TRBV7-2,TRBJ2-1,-,CASSLVVWTSGGEEQFF,TGTGCCAGCAGCTTAGTCGTTTGGACTAGCGGGGGTGAGGAGCAGTTCTTC
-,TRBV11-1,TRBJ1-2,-,CASSLTDSSFGYTF,TGTGCCAGCAGCTTAACAGATTCCTCTTTTGGCTACACCTTC
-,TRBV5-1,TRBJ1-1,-,CASSLAEWSAEAFF,TGCGCCAGCAGCTTGGCCGAGTGGAGTGCTGAAGCTTTCTTT
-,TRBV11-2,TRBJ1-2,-,CASTRRRYGYTF,TGTGCCAGCACCCGAAGGAGGTATGGCTACACCTTC
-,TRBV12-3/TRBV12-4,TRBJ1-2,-,CASFRYGYTF,TGTGCCAGCTTCCGGTACGGCTACACCTTC
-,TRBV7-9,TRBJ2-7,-,CASSLVAAHSYEQYF,TGTGCCAGCAGCTTAGTTGCAGCCCACTCCTACGAGCAGTACTTC
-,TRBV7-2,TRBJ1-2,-,CASSPQQDYGYTF,TGTGCCAGCAGCCCCCAACAGGACTATGGCTACACCTTC